The following is a T cell receptor beta chain sequence with its context. Alpha- and beta-chain coverage of first-strand cDNA came from TRAV- and TRBV-specific primers. With a constant-region primer and a V-primer adapter, TCRs were subjected to 20 PCR cycles of amplification. TCRdb re-analysed the reads in MiXCR, keeping a single row per CDR3 protein. This table has 15,000 to 20,000 distinct CDR3 sequences, around three quarters appearing once. The data belong to a study of low-dose radiotherapy and immunotherapy resistance in tumors. Study overall: Aspirin 300 mg was given orally each day for four cycles from cycle 1 day 1.

Treatment of the donors consisted of nivolumab and ipilimumab (plus aspirin, low-dose cyclophosphamide and low-dose radiotherapy). The CDR3 has 13 amino acids. The V gene lost 2 bases and the J gene lost 7 bases, with 8 bases spanning the gap. Germline V gene sequence: CDR1 LGHNA, CDR2 YSLEER. The source of this sequence is a human donor with advanced metastatic prostate, ovarian, gallbladder or colorectal cancer (not recorded which). This table probably holds off-target reads from a library built for another chain. The rearrangement joins TRBV4-3 to TRBJ2-2; D may be TRBD1 (6 bases). In DNA, the CDR3 is TGCGCCAGCAGCCAACAGGGGTTCGGGGAGCTGTTTTTT. It specifies CASSQQGFGELFF.